The entry below gives a single T cell receptor beta chain sequence along with its context. Its target is not known. Clones were read by immunoSEQ multiplex PCR, and TCRdb kept only the in-frame ones, dropping some. This sample carries 77,000 or so clones, roughly 84% of them seen once, and the ten largest clones take around 20%. The data are from a study of T cell responses to AZD1222 COVID-19 vaccine. Findings of the study overall: CD4 TCRs linked to vaccination spanned spike, dominating at 160-218 and 743-854. The repertoires were collected only after the peak T cell response. Donor demographics were predominantly white British with a female majority; clonal diversity may be underestimated. Spike-specific TCR breadth and depth both grew after two AZD1222 doses.

V shed 3 bases and J shed 1 base, with 13 bases lying between them. The CDR3 consists of 15 residues. The germline V gene has CDR1 SGHRS and CDR2 YFSETQ. The chain has TRBV5-1 and TRBJ1-1; no clear D. The clonotype comes from an adult who received the AZD1222 COVID-19 vaccine. This sample comprised peripheral blood, obtained 28 days after the second AZD1222 dose. The CDR3 reads CASSYSPGQNTEAFF. CDR3 sequence (DNA): TGCGCCAGCAGCTATTCCCCTGGGCAGAACACTGAAGCTTTCTTT.